The clone carrying this T cell receptor (beta chain) has just a few counts. Germline loops: CDR1 SGHAT, CDR2 FQNNGV. CDR3 length: 15 amino acids. The V gene lost 2 bases and the J gene lost 3 bases, with 10 bases spanning the gap. It was from 20-30 mg of unsorted bulk tissue that RNA and DNA were co-extracted. This sample was included in a study of tumor-infiltrating lymphocytes in primary liver carcinoma. Constant-region priming of around 500 ng total RNA yielded TCR beta cDNA. Amplification in three nested multiplex PCR rounds with slightly modified ARM-PCR gave rise to TCR beta libraries. PCR rounds one and two used TRBV1-TRBV30 forward primers with a C-beta reverse primer for around 11 cycles each. One entry per CDR3 protein, called by TCRdb with MiXCR from the multiplex PCR reads. Here the sample spans roughly 80,000 distinct CDR3 sequences, 69% being singletons.

This clonotype was obtained from a man aged 40-49 years with primary liver carcinoma and hepatitis B virus infection. Sequencing was done on a sample of tumor-adjacent normal liver tissue. The chain carries TRBV11-2 and TRBJ2-2; either TRBD1 or TRBD2 may supply D (5 bases each). The CDR3 loop is CASSLLGADTGELFF. In DNA form, the CDR3 reads TGTGCCAGCAGCTTACTCGGGGCGGACACCGGGGAGCTGTTTTTT.